This T cell receptor (beta chain) was captured in a study of PD-L1 blockade in urothelial cancer. V gave up 7 bases and J gave up 0 bases, with 17 bases separating them. The germline CDR1 and CDR2 sequences are LNHDA and SQIVND (reference sequence). The CDR3 consists of 16 residues. The method was immunoSEQ multiplex PCR; TCRdb's version includes in-frame clones alone and lacks a portion of them. The sample lists around 30,000 clones, roughly 80% occurring once. The chain has TRBV19 and TRBJ2-3; tentative D call: TRBD2 (5 bases). The TCR was taken from a man in his fifties with urothelial cancer. The sample in question was PBMCs, obtained around atezolizumab (anti-PD-L1) treatment. The CDR3: CASTSGGRTSTDTQYF. The CDR3 nucleotides are TGTGCCAGTACTTCCGGAGGCAGAACTAGCACAGATACGCAGTATTTT.